This T cell receptor beta chain was sequenced in a study of cytomegalovirus exposure and HLA in healthy donors. Study observations and caveats: For most TCR beta V segments, an earlier analysis put the productive rate at about 87% or about 30% of the time.

The CDR3 length is 15 residues. Looked up from germline, CDR1 is MNHEY and CDR2 is SVGAGI. With 6 bases removed from V and 9 bases from J, the gap between germline ends came to 24 bases. About this clone: As yet, its antigen is unknown.

Primers for the PCR totalled 60 Vbeta and 13 Jbeta. The repertoire was sequenced with immunoSEQ multiplex PCR; TCRdb's copy has only in-frame clones and lacks some. The sample consists of tens of thousands of clones, 60% to 80% of them appearing once. The sample taken for sequencing was PBMCs. The receptor was derived from a man between 60 and 70 years old in good health and CMV-seropositive. The chain uses TRBV6-5 and TRBJ2-7; TRBD2 might be the D (5 bases). CDR3: CASRIQRGGYSGQYF. DNA of the CDR3: TGTGCCAGCAGGATACAGCGAGGAGGTTATAGTGGGCAGTACTTC.